Shown below are 18 T cell receptor beta chains from a single sample sequenced in a study of T cells in Graves' hyperthyroidism and ophthalmopathy. TCR beta CDR3 sequences were amplified from RNA transcripts. The primer set for the first-round RT-PCR of the TCR CDR3 was HTBI. Each CDR3 protein is one row after TCRdb ran MiXCR on the multiplex PCR reads. The sample yields 600,000 to 900,000 distinct CDR3 sequences, 16% seen once. Source material: blood. The receptors derive from a young man with Graves' hyperthyroidism.

The chain carries TRBV2 and TRBJ2-5, with D unclear. V lost 8 bases and J 1 base, leaving 8 bases between the germline ends. The CDR3 has 12 amino acids. Looked up from germline, CDR1 is SNHLY and CDR2 is FYNNEI. The CDR3 loop is CASYTAQETQYF. CDR3 coding DNA: TGTGCCAGCTACACAGCCCAAGAGACCCAGTACTTC.

The gene calls are TRBV29-1 and TRBJ2-2, with unresolved D. From germline, CDR1 is SQVTM and CDR2 ANQGSEA. V shed 1 base and J shed 6 bases, with 9 bases lying between them. The CDR3 length is 13 residues. The CDR3 is CSVEGGHAGELFF. The CDR3 bases are TGCAGCGTTGAAGGGGGTCACGCCGGGGAGCTGTTTTTT.

There are many counts of this clonotype. This sequence joins TRBV7-2 and TRBJ1-6; tentatively, D is TRBD1 (6 bases). CDR1 and CDR2 (germline): SGHTA, FQGNSA. The CDR3 spans 14 residues. V was cut by 3 bases and J by 8 bases, with 11 bases left in between. CDR3 protein: CASSFNREDSPLHF. In nucleotides, the CDR3 is TGTGCCAGCAGCTTCAACAGGGAAGATTCACCCCTCCACTTT.

The rearrangement joins TRBV7-2 to TRBJ2-1; D is unclear. The CDR3 contains 15 residues. Germline assignment: CDR1 SGHTA and CDR2 FQGNSA. V lost 4 bases and J lost 2, with 12 bases in between. CDR3 nucleotides: TGTGCCAGCAGCTCCGAGAACATGCCCTACAATGAGCAGTTCTTC. This translates into CASSSENMPYNEQFF.

The genes are TRBV28 and TRBJ2-5; 10 bases fit TRBD1. The CDR3 is 15 residues long. V dropped 5 bases and J dropped 4; count of bases not matched to a gene: 7. The germline gives CDR1 MDHEN, CDR2 SYDVKM. The chain's CDR3 is CASSPDRGLGETQYF. As DNA, the CDR3 is TGTGCCAGCAGTCCAGACAGGGGGCTAGGAGAGACCCAGTACTTC.

This clonotype was detected many times. The CDR3 nucleotides read TGTGCCAGCAGCGCAAGGGTGGTCCGGGACAGGGGGCAAGAGACCCAGTACTTC. Translation gives CASSARVVRDRGQETQYF. The chain couples TRBV7-8 to TRBJ2-5, with TRBD1 identical over 11 bases. Per the germline V gene, CDR1 is SGHVS and CDR2 is FQNEAQ. The CDR3 has 18 residues. The J segment lost 2 bases and the V segment lost 5 bases, leaving 13 bases of the junction unmatched.

With regard to this clonotype: A much larger clone differs by one base, so this may be a read error. V usage is TRBV2 and J usage is TRBJ2-1, with unresolved D. The CDR3 covers 14 residues. In germline, CDR1 is SNHLY, CDR2 FYNNEI. CDR3 sequence reads: CASGESAPYNEQFF. The CDR3 DNA reads TGTGCCAGCGGTGAGAGTGCTCCATACAATGAGCAGTTCTTC.

The V call is TRBV3-1, the J call TRBJ2-1; TRBD2 matches 13 bases. The CDR3 sequence is 16 residues long. Germline CDR1 LGHDT, CDR2 YNNKEL (reference sequence). Trimming took 6 bases from V and 2 from J; bases not matched to a gene: 4. CDR3 sequence (DNA): TGTGCCAGCAGGCGGGGACTAGCGGGAACCTACAATGAGCAGTTCTTC. It encodes CASRRGLAGTYNEQFF.

Note on this clonotype: A much larger clone is a single base away; this may be a read error. DNA of the CDR3: TGTGCCAGCAGTGGCCCGAACACTGAAGCTTTCTTT. This translates into CASSGPNTEAFF. V is TRBV6-1 and J is TRBJ1-1; D remains unclear. CDR1 MNHNS and CDR2 SASEGT come from the germline V gene. The ends were cut back, 4 bases at V and 1 base at J, with 4 bases in the middle. The CDR3 runs 12 residues.

This clonotype was detected many times. The chain uses TRBV7-3 and TRBJ2-7; 8 nucleotides align to TRBD1. The CDR3 contains 13 residues. Per germline, CDR1 SGHTA and CDR2 FQGTGA. With 4 bases clipped from V and 9 bases from J, the junction kept 8 bases outside the gene matches. CDR3 in DNA: TGTGCCAGCAGCTCAGGACAGGGTACAGGGCAGTACTTC. It specifies CASSSGQGTGQYF.

The chain uses TRBV5-5 and TRBJ1-3; 7 bases fit TRBD1. Germline CDR1 SGHKS, CDR2 YYEKEE (reference sequence). The CDR3 has 13 amino acids. The V gene end was trimmed by 2 bases and the J gene end by 8 bases; junction bases not matched to a gene: 4. The CDR3 here is CASSFRQGHTIYF. The CDR3, as DNA: TGTGCCAGCAGCTTTAGACAGGGCCACACCATATATTTT.

This clonotype was recorded a few times. The chain's CDR3 is CSPWTGARKDEQFF. CDR3 nucleotide sequence: TGCAGTCCTTGGACAGGGGCCCGGAAGGATGAGCAGTTCTTC. The V gene is TRBV20-1, the J gene TRBJ2-1; 9 bases match TRBD1. From germline, CDR1 is DFQATT and CDR2 SNEGSKA (reference sequence). V shed 8 bases, J shed 8 bases, and the junction held 13 bases outside the gene matches. CDR3 length equals 14 residues.

This clonotype was detected a few times. This chain uses TRBV18 with TRBJ2-4, with D perhaps matching TRBD1 (5 bases). The CDR3 extends over 14 amino acids. V was trimmed by 3 bases and J by 3 bases, leaving 9 bases between them. CDR1 is KGHSH, CDR2 LQKENI, per germline. The CDR3 region has the DNA TGTGCCAGCTCACCTATGACAGACAAAAACATTCAGTACTTC. Translation gives CASSPMTDKNIQYF.

The genes are TRBV19 and TRBJ1-2; 10 bases align to TRBD1. The CDR3 length is 19 residues. Germline V gives CDR1 LNHDA, CDR2 SQIVND (reference sequence). V was pared by 1 base and J by 3 bases, with 14 bases of the junction left unmatched. In DNA, the CDR3 is TGTGCCAGTAGTATAGCCACCGGAGGGGTGACAGGGGGCTACTATGGCTACACCTTC. Translated, it gives CASSIATGGVTGGYYGYTF.

V is TRBV6-2 or TRBV6-3 and J is TRBJ2-2, with 7 bases fitting TRBD1. Per germline, CDR1 MNHEY and CDR2 SVGEGT. The CDR3 totals 14 residues. Unmatched junction bases numbered 7, after V lost 5 bases and J lost 7 bases. In DNA form, the CDR3 reads TGTGCCAGCAGTCTGACAGGGTCGGGCGGGGAGCTGTTTTTT. Amino acid sequence: CASSLTGSGGELFF.

In this sample, this clonotype turned up a few times. V is TRBV15 and J is TRBJ1-4; no firm D call. V was cut by 1 base and J by 10 bases, with 13 bases left in between. The CDR3 runs 14 residues. The germline V gene has CDR1 LNHNV and CDR2 YYDKDF (reference sequence). CDR3 DNA sequence: TGTGCCACCAGCAGAGCGTGGGAACGGGGAAAACTGTTTTTT. Amino acid sequence: CATSRAWERGKLFF.

The table lists this clonotype with many counts. In DNA, the CDR3 is TGTGCCAGCAGCTTAGCGTATAGCGTCTCCTACAATGAGCAGTTCTTC. Protein: CASSLAYSVSYNEQFF. The chain is built from TRBV7-3 and TRBJ2-1; possibly TRBD2 for D (5 bases). Trimming removed 2 bases at V and 0 bases at J, with 11 bases between. Germline-derived CDR1 and CDR2 are SGHTA and FQGTGA. The CDR3 runs to 16 residues.

The count of this clonotype is one. The V gene is TRBV4-1, the J gene TRBJ1-6; D gene uncertain. This CDR3 is built from 12 residues. V lost 6 bases and J 10 bases, leaving 10 bases between the germline ends. Germline CDR1 is MGHRA and CDR2 is YSYEKL. CDR3 bases: TGCGCCAGCAGTGGGGTCAGCTCACCCCTCCACTTT. Translated: CASSGVSSPLHF.